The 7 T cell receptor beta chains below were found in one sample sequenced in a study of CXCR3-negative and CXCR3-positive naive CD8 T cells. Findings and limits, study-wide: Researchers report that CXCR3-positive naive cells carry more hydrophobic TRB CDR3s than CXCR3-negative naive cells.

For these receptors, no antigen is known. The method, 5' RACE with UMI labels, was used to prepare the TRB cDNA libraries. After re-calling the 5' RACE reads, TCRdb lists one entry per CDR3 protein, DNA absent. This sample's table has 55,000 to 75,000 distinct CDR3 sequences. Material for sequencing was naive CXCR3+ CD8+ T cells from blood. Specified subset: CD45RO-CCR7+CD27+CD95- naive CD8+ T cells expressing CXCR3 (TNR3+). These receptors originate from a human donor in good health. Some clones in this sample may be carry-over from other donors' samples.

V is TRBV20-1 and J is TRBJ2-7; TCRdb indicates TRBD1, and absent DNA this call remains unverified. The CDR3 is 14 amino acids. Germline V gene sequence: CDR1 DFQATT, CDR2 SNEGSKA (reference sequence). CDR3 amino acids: CSARPQGQAYEQYF.

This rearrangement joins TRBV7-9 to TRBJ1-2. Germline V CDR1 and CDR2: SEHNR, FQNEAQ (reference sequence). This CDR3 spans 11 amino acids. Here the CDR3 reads CASSSNIGYTF.

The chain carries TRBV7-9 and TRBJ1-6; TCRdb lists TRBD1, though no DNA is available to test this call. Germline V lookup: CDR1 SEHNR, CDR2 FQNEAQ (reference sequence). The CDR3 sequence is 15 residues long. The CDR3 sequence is CASRDRDSYNSPLHF.

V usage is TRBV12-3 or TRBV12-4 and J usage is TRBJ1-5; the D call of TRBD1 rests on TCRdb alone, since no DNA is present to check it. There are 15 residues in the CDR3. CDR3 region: CASSLATGANQPQHF.

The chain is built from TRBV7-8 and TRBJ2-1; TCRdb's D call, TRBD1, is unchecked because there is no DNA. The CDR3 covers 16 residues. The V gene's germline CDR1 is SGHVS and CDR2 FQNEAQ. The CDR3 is CASSLGGQSSYNEQFF.

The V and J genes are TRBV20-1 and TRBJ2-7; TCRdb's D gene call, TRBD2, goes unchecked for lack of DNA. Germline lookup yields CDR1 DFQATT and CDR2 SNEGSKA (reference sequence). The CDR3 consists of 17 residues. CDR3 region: CSARPYATSGNSYEQYF.

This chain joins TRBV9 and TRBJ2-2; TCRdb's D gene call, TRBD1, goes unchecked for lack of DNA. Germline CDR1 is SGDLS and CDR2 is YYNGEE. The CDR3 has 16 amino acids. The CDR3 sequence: CASSFSTGRSTGELFF. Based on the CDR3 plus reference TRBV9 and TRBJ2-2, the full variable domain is DSGVTQTPKHLITATGQRVTLRCSPRSGDLSVYWYQQSLDQGLQFLIQYYNGEERAKGNILERFSAQQFPDLHSELNLSSLELGDSALYFCASSFSTGRSTGELFFGEGSRLTVL.